Listed below are T cell receptor beta chains from one sample, sequenced in a study of blood T cell repertoires in COVID-19. Sequenced by immunoSEQ multiplex PCR; TCRdb stores in-frame clones only, minus some. The data show tens of thousands of clones, 76% seen once. The material sequenced was peripheral blood. Receptor source: a man in his sixties with COVID-19, enrolled during active disease. Both conserved end residues are part of each CDR3. A D gene is named only where the DNA matches it firmly. Size is omitted from some rows. Given values are once, few, many or a class for expanded clones.

TRBV27,.,.,TRBJ1-1,CASSPLSTVLNTEAFF,TGTGCCAGCAGCCCTCTATCGACAGTCTTGAACACTGAAGCTTTCTTT
TRBV18,.,.,TRBJ1-4,CASSPGRTEEKLFF,TGTGCCAGCTCACCGGGGAGGACGGAGGAAAAACTGTTTTTT
TRBV28,many,.,TRBJ1-2,CASSVGTSAFNYGYTF,TGTGCCAGCAGTGTGGGGACAAGCGCCTTTAACTATGGCTACACCTTC
TRBV19,few,TRBD1,TRBJ2-4,CASSIDQGTGKDF,TGTGCCAGTAGTATAGATCAGGGGACAGGGAAGGACTTC
TRBV2,.,TRBD2,TRBJ2-5,CASRTSGNKAETQYF,TGTGCCAGCAGAACTAGCGGGAATAAAGCCGAGACCCAGTACTTC
TRBV9,.,TRBD1,TRBJ1-6,CASSGEQGYGSPLHF,TGTGCCAGCAGCGGGGAACAGGGGTACGGTTCACCCCTCCACTTT
TRBV11-3,.,TRBD1,TRBJ2-1,CASSPRDSNNEQFF,TGTGCCAGCAGCCCCCGGGACAGTAACAATGAGCAGTTCTTC
TRBV30,.,.,TRBJ1-6,CAWQGTARDSPLHF,TGTGCCTGGCAGGGGACCGCAAGGGATTCACCCCTCCACTTT
TRBV5-1,few,.,TRBJ1-1,CASSLGMGGTEAFF,TGCGCCAGCAGCCTGGGTATGGGAGGAACTGAAGCTTTCTTT
TRBV5-1,.,TRBD2,TRBJ2-5,CASSFLWDGGEETQYF,TGCGCCAGCAGCTTTCTGTGGGACGGGGGGGAAGAGACCCAGTACTTC
TRBV6-1,.,.,TRBJ2-5,CASSEEKDRRPQTQYF,TGTGCCAGCAGTGAAGAGAAGGACAGAAGGCCGCAGACCCAGTACTTC
TRBV29-1,.,TRBD1,TRBJ1-5,CSVGDSLNQPQHF,TGCAGCGTGGGGGACAGCTTAAATCAGCCCCAGCATTTT
TRBV27,few,TRBD1,TRBJ2-7,CASSLLLETGAYEQYF,TGTGCCAGCAGCCTGCTTTTGGAGACAGGGGCTTACGAGCAGTACTTC
TRBV27,.,TRBD1,TRBJ1-2,CASSSTPRTGGDGYTF,TGTGCCAGCAGTTCTACACCGAGAACAGGGGGCGATGGCTACACCTTC